This entry lists 21 T cell receptor beta chains sequenced from one sample in a study of T-cell memory formation after mild COVID-19 (dated by TCRdb to about 2021). The library was obtained by 5' RACE. Sequencing used an Illumina NovaSeq 6000. TCRdb trimmed public reads at Q25 via fastp, called clones via MiXCR and kept in-frame beta chains. A single entry per CDR3 protein holds the most common genes and DNA from its merged rows. Present in this sample are hundreds of thousands of distinct CDR3 sequences, approximately 16% of which were seen just once. Roughly a fifth of the sample is taken by the ten largest. The specimen sequenced was PBMCs or a T cell subset sorted from them (not recorded which). All receptors come from a man younger than 30 who had mild COVID-19 (a few samples of this study predate the infection). The sample titles of this study are shuffled in the database, so cell type and time point are left out; the donor was told from shared clones.

This clonotype was seen only a few times. The chain employs TRBV5-1 and TRBJ2-3; TRBD1 might be the D (6 bases). V dropped 1 base and J dropped 1 base, with 13 bases sitting between them. The CDR3 runs to 16 residues. Germline values: CDR1 SGHRS, CDR2 YFSETQ. CDR3 nucleotides: TGCGCCAGCAGCTTGTATAGGGGGTTCGGCACAGATACGCAGTATTTT. The encoded protein is CASSLYRGFGTDTQYF.

This chain joins TRBV29-1 and TRBJ2-5; weak D call: TRBD1 (6 bases). The ends were cut back, 7 bases at V and 5 bases at J, with 14 bases in the middle. The CDR3 contains 12 residues. Germline V gene lookup returns CDR1 SQVTM and CDR2 ANQGSEA. CDR3 amino acids: CSGVRGQETQYF. CDR3 nucleotide sequence: TGCAGCGGGGTCAGGGGTCAGGAGACCCAGTACTTC.

V and J are TRBV11-2 and TRBJ2-3; 9 nucleotides align to TRBD2. This CDR3 is built from 14 residues. CDR1 and CDR2 (germline): SGHAT, FQNNGV. The J segment lost 5 bases and the V segment lost 5 bases, leaving 5 bases of the junction unmatched. CDR3 amino acids: CASSRGGAEDTQYF. CDR3 bases: TGTGCCAGCAGCCGCGGGGGGGCCGAAGATACGCAGTATTTT.

The chain is built from TRBV19 and TRBJ1-1; maybe TRBD1 (6 bases). Looked up from germline, CDR1 is LNHDA and CDR2 is SQIVND (reference sequence). V gave up 4 bases and J gave up 3 bases, with 12 bases separating them. CDR3 length: 14 amino acids. The CDR3 sequence: CASSRTRGDTEAFF. CDR3 sequence (DNA): TGTGCCAGTAGTAGGACCAGGGGCGACACTGAAGCTTTCTTT.

A few counts support this clonotype. V usage is TRBV9 and J usage is TRBJ2-2; D is ambiguous. Germline loops: CDR1 SGDLS, CDR2 YYNGEE. The CDR3 spans 13 residues. V was pared by 2 bases and J by 5 bases, with 7 bases between. Here the CDR3 DNA reads TGTGCCAGCAGCGTGACACCGACCGGGGAGCTGTTTTTT. Protein product: CASSVTPTGELFF.

Many counts were recorded for this clonotype. This rearrangement joins TRBV20-1 to TRBJ2-7, with a possible D match to TRBD2 (6 bases). Trimming stripped 3 bases from V and 0 bases from J, with 12 bases between. CDR3 length equals 14 residues. From germline, CDR1 is DFQATT and CDR2 SNEGSKA (reference sequence). The CDR3 sequence is CSASGGLSSYEQYV. The DNA for the CDR3 is TGCAGTGCTAGCGGGGGTCTGAGCTCCTACGAGCAGTACGTC.

The sample holds a few counts of this clonotype. The rearrangement joins TRBV20-1 to TRBJ1-1; D is unclear. With 2 bases removed from V and 6 bases from J, the gap between germline ends came to 7 bases. Germline loops: CDR1 DFQATT, CDR2 SNEGSKA (reference sequence). The CDR3 runs to 11 residues. The CDR3 nucleotides are TGCAGTGCTAGATATGTAGCTGAAGCTTTCTTT. Its protein is CSARYVAEAFF.

This clonotype has a handful of counts. The chain employs TRBV5-1 and TRBJ2-5; 11 positions agree with TRBD2. Unmatched junction bases numbered 5, after V lost 5 bases and J lost 2 bases. Germline V lookup: CDR1 SGHRS, CDR2 YFSETQ. This CDR3 is built from 15 residues. CDR3 nucleotide sequence: TGCGCCAGCAGATCGCTAGCGGGGGGTCAAGAGACCCAGTACTTC. This gives the protein CASRSLAGGQETQYF.

In this sample, this clonotype turned up a few times. CDR3 loop: CATGAEAFF. The DNA of the CDR3 is TGTGCCACGGGGGCTGAAGCTTTCTTT. This rearrangement joins TRBV7-2 to TRBJ1-1; a possible D gene is TRBD1 (5 bases). The CDR3 spans 9 residues. The germline V gene has CDR1 SGHTA and CDR2 FQGNSA. Trimming shortened V by 10 bases and J by 6 bases, and 6 bases separated the two germline ends.

At least ten counts were recorded for this clonotype. J is TRBJ1-5 and V is TRBV28; D possibly corresponds to TRBD1 (6 bases). Germline lookup yields CDR1 MDHEN and CDR2 SYDVKM. The CDR3 is 14 amino acids. V gave up 4 bases and J gave up 6 bases, with 13 bases separating them. CDR3 bases: TGTGCCAGCAGTTCCCCGGGGGCGGGTCAGCCCCAGCATTTT. Translating gives CASSSPGAGQPQHF.

This clonotype showed up just a few times. The chain uses TRBV7-2 and TRBJ1-1; 7 bases align to TRBD1. The germline gives CDR1 SGHTA, CDR2 FQGNSA. V shed 5 bases and J 4 bases; nucleotides not matched to a gene: 7. CDR3 length: 14 amino acids. DNA of the CDR3: TGTGCCAGCAGCCCCCAGGGGGGTGGCACTGAAGCTTTCTTT. Protein sequence: CASSPQGGGTEAFF.

This clonotype was counted ten times or more. J is TRBJ2-1 and V is TRBV27; D is ambiguous. The length of the CDR3 is 11 residues. Trimming took 1 base from V and 5 from J, leaving 0 bases between them. CDR1 and CDR2 (germline): MNHEY, SMNVEV (reference sequence). CDR3 protein: CASSLYNEQFF. In DNA, the CDR3 is TGTGCCAGCAGTTTATACAATGAGCAGTTCTTC.

This clonotype has more than one count but fewer than ten. The chain recombines TRBV4-1 with TRBJ1-1, with unresolved D. This CDR3 has 15 amino acids. The V gene's germline CDR1 is MGHRA and CDR2 YSYEKL. V was shortened by 1 base and J by 4 bases, with 13 bases between the two germline ends. CDR3 bases: TGCGCCAGCAGCCAAGGCTCCCAGGTTGGCACTGAAGCTTTCTTT. Its translation: CASSQGSQVGTEAFF.

This clonotype was observed a few times. The J gene is TRBJ2-1, the V gene TRBV11-2; 8 bases align to TRBD1. Germline lookup yields CDR1 SGHAT and CDR2 FQNNGV. The CDR3 contains 14 residues. Trimming cost V 5 bases and J 10 bases; bases outside gene matches: 10. The CDR3 nucleotides read TGTGCCAGCAGCAAGAGGGACAGGCTTTGGGAGCAGTTCTTC. Encoded protein: CASSKRDRLWEQFF. The variable domain in full, with the rest retrieved from reference TRBV11-2 and TRBJ2-1, is EAGVAQSPRYKIIEKRQSVAFWCNPISGHATLYWYQQILGQGPKLLIQFQNNGVVDDSQLPKDRFSAERLKGVDSTLKIQPAKLEDSAVYLCASSKRDRLWEQFFGPGTRLTVL.

The CDR3 spells CATSRENGGSTGELFF. CDR3 nucleotides: TGTGCCACCAGCAGAGAGAACGGGGGCTCTACCGGGGAGCTGTTTTTT. The gene calls are TRBV15 and TRBJ2-2; D is possibly TRBD1 or TRBD2 (6 bases each). CDR1 is LNHNV, CDR2 YYDKDF, per germline (reference sequence). This CDR3 region has 16 residues. The V and J ends lost 0 bases and 5 bases respectively, with 13 bases between them. The full variable domain, rest sourced from reference TRBV15 and TRBJ2-2, is DAMVIQNPRYQVTQFGKPVTLSCSQTLNHNVMYWYQQKSSQAPKLLFHYYDKDFNNEADTPDNFQSRRPNTSFCFLDIRSPGLGDTAMYLCATSRENGGSTGELFFGEGSRLTVL.

The chain is built from TRBV7-2 and TRBJ1-5; 8 bases agree with TRBD1. The CDR3 totals 16 residues. The V gene's germline CDR1 is SGHTA and CDR2 FQGNSA. J was trimmed by 2 bases and V by 5 bases; bases with no gene match: 8. This CDR3 reads CASSHRTGSGNQPQHF. CDR3 nucleotides: TGTGCCAGCAGCCATCGGACAGGGAGTGGCAATCAGCCCCAGCATTTT. Complete variable domain (other parts from reference TRBV7-2 and TRBJ1-5): GAGVSQSPSNKVTEKGKDVELRCDPISGHTALYWYRQSLGQGLEFLIYFQGNSAPDKSGLPSDRFSAERTGGSVSTLTIQRTQQEDSAVYLCASSHRTGSGNQPQHFGDGTRLSIL.

This clonotype turned up a few times. This chain connects TRBV11-2 to TRBJ2-4, with 9 positions matching TRBD1. Trimming removed 5 bases from V and 6 bases from J; junction bases left unmatched: 8. CDR3 size: 15 residues. The germline CDR1 and CDR2 sequences are SGHAT and FQNNGV. The CDR3 sequence: CASSTSTGGGNIQYF. CDR3 coding DNA: TGTGCCAGCAGCACCTCGACAGGGGGAGGAAACATTCAGTACTTC.

The chain recombines TRBV28 with TRBJ2-3, with 8 bases identical to TRBD2. The V gene end was trimmed by 5 bases and the J gene end by 1 base; junction bases not matched to a gene: 5. The CDR3 has 15 residues. Germline CDR1 and CDR2: MDHEN and SYDVKM. The CDR3 region is CASSAGGPGTDTQYF. CDR3 DNA sequence: TGTGCCAGCAGTGCGGGGGGCCCTGGCACAGATACGCAGTATTTT.

The chain carries TRBV20-1 and TRBJ1-1; 7 bases line up with TRBD1. CDR1 DFQATT and CDR2 SNEGSKA come from the germline V gene (reference sequence). J was trimmed by 0 bases and V by 4 bases; bases with no gene match: 5. This CDR3 has 14 amino acids. The CDR3 sequence is CSAKTDRMNTEAFF. CDR3 bases: TGCAGTGCTAAAACGGACAGGATGAACACTGAAGCTTTCTTT.

The rearrangement joins TRBV9 to TRBJ1-1; TRBD1 agrees at 7 bases. The CDR3 contains 15 residues. CDR1 is SGDLS and CDR2 is YYNGEE in the germline V gene. J gave up 1 base and V 4 bases, and 7 bases lay outside the gene matches. The CDR3 sequence is CASSRTGGANTEAFF. CDR3 sequence (DNA): TGTGCCAGCAGCCGGACAGGAGGGGCGAACACTGAAGCTTTCTTT. Together with reference TRBV9 and TRBJ1-1, the CDR3 gives the full variable domain: DSGVTQTPKHLITATGQRVTLRCSPRSGDLSVYWYQQSLDQGLQFLIQYYNGEERAKGNILERFSAQQFPDLHSELNLSSLELGDSALYFCASSRTGGANTEAFFGQGTRLTVV.

This clonotype has just a few counts. CDR3 loop: CAIQPAGGIETQYF. CDR3 coding DNA: TGTGCCATCCAGCCGGCGGGGGGGATAGAGACCCAGTACTTC. The chain is built from TRBV24-1 and TRBJ2-5, with 9 bases identical to TRBD2. The V and J ends lost 11 bases and 4 bases, in that order; junction bases with no gene match: 10. Germline V gene sequence: CDR1 KGHDR, CDR2 SFDVKD. This CDR3 has 14 amino acids.